The 22 T cell receptor beta chains reported below all come from one sample, sequenced in a study of cytomegalovirus exposure and HLA in healthy donors. Profiled with immunoSEQ multiplex PCR; TCRdb holds only in-frame clones, not every one. The repertoire includes approximately 160,000 clones, around four fifths of them detected once, and 2% to 2.5% sits in the top ten. Sequenced material: PBMCs. Receptors originate from a young man in good health and CMV-seropositive.

This chain connects TRBV4-3 to TRBJ1-5, with no clear D. The CDR3 totals 12 residues. Trimming took 8 bases from V and 7 from J, leaving 12 bases between them. Per germline, CDR1 LGHNA and CDR2 YSLEER. The CDR3 DNA reads TGCGCCAGCGGGGAGGGCGGGCAGCCCCAGCATTTT. Protein sequence: CASGEGGQPQHF.

J is TRBJ1-1 and V is TRBV7-8; 12 nucleotides align to TRBD1. Germline-derived CDR1 and CDR2 are SGHVS and FQNEAQ. This CDR3 comprises 16 residues. J gave up 6 bases and V 5 bases, and 10 bases lay outside the gene matches. The CDR3 loop is CASSPGTGGGSSEAFF. Written as DNA, the CDR3 is TGTGCCAGCAGCCCCGGGACAGGGGGCGGATCTTCTGAAGCTTTCTTT.

Only a few counts were recorded for this clone. This rearrangement joins TRBV28 to TRBJ2-2, with TRBD2 as a possible D gene (6 bases). V was cut by 6 bases and J by 4 bases, with 9 bases left in between. CDR1 MDHEN and CDR2 SYDVKM come from the germline V gene. The CDR3 is 13 amino acids. CDR3 amino acids: CASSAGTTGELFF. The CDR3, as DNA: TGTGCCAGCAGCGCGGGAACCACCGGGGAGCTGTTTTTT.

The chain links TRBV12-5 to TRBJ2-5; TRBD2 might be the D (7 bases). Germline loops: CDR1 LGHNT, CDR2 FRNRAP. V dropped 1 base and J dropped 5 bases, with 17 bases sitting between them. The CDR3 consists of 16 residues. CDR3 region: CASGLAVGGGRETQYF. In DNA, the CDR3 is TGTGCTAGTGGTTTGGCGGTCGGCGGGGGCCGTGAGACCCAGTACTTC.

This chain uses TRBV9 with TRBJ2-1; TRBD2 might be the D (6 bases). V lost 1 base to trimming and J lost 8 bases, with 16 bases between them. This CDR3 has 15 residues. Germline loops: CDR1 SGDLS, CDR2 YYNGEE. The CDR3 spells CASSVMARASDEQFF. The CDR3 nucleotides are TGTGCCAGCAGCGTAATGGCCCGGGCTAGCGATGAGCAGTTCTTC.

The rearrangement links TRBV14 to TRBJ1-2, with D hard to call. Germline V gives CDR1 SGHDN, CDR2 FVKESK. The CDR3 consists of 14 residues. V was trimmed by 0 bases and J by 4 bases, leaving 9 bases between them. Here the CDR3 reads CASSQDGVFYGYTF. CDR3 sequence (DNA): TGTGCCAGCAGCCAAGACGGGGTCTTCTATGGCTACACCTTC. Supplemented by reference TRBV14 and TRBJ1-2, the full variable domain reads EAGVTQFPSHSVIEKGQTVTLRCDPISGHDNLYWYRRVMGKEIKFLLHFVKESKQDESGMPNNRFLAERTGGTYSTLKVQPAELEDSGVYFCASSQDGVFYGYTFGSGTRLTVV.

The gene calls are TRBV13 and TRBJ2-2, with TRBD2 matching over 8 bases. V shed 1 base, J shed 6 bases, and the junction held 10 bases outside the gene matches. This CDR3 has 17 residues. Germline V lookup: CDR1 PRHDT, CDR2 FYEKMQ (reference sequence). The CDR3 DNA follows: TGTGCCAGCAGCTTAGAGCCCGGGACTAGTGACGCCGGGGAGCTGTTTTTT. Its translation is CASSLEPGTSDAGELFF.

The rearrangement joins TRBV29-1 to TRBJ2-4; 8 positions agree with TRBD1. In germline, CDR1 is SQVTM, CDR2 ANQGSEA. The V gene end was trimmed by 4 bases and the J gene end by 1 base; junction bases not matched to a gene: 6. CDR3 length: 15 residues. The CDR3 DNA reads as TGCAGCGTTGGAGGACAGGGTCGGGCCAAAAACATTCAGTACTTC. This gives the protein CSVGGQGRAKNIQYF. The full variable domain, with the rest looked up from reference TRBV29-1 and TRBJ2-4, is SAVISQKPSRDICQRGTSLTIQCQVDSQVTMMFWYRQQPGQSLTLIATANQGSEATYESGFVIDKFPISRPNLTFSTLTVSNMSPEDSSIYLCSVGGQGRAKNIQYFGAGTRLSVL.

The chain is built from TRBV7-2 and TRBJ2-2; D is ambiguous. Trimming cost V 4 bases and J 7 bases, with 7 bases left between them. CDR3 size: 12 residues. Germline-derived CDR1 and CDR2 are SGHTA and FQGNSA. The CDR3 region has the DNA TGTGCCAGCAGCTCCACCTACGGGGAGCTGTTTTTT. Residues: CASSSTYGELFF.

This clone has just one count. The chain links TRBV19 to TRBJ2-3, with D possibly TRBD1 on 6 matching bases. The V end lost 5 bases, the J end lost 0 bases, and 12 bases lay between the germline ends. CDR3 length equals 15 residues. Germline lookup yields CDR1 LNHDA and CDR2 SQIVND (reference sequence). CDR3 protein: CASSSRTASTDTQYF. The DNA of the CDR3 is TGTGCCAGTAGTTCAAGGACAGCTAGCACAGATACGCAGTATTTT.

The chain combines TRBV18 with TRBJ2-7, with TRBD2 as a possible D gene (5 bases). This CDR3 is built from 11 residues. Germline V gene sequence: CDR1 KGHSH, CDR2 LQKENI. V lost 2 bases and J 7 bases, leaving 6 bases between the germline ends. For the CDR3, the DNA is TGTGCCAGCTCACCAGAGCGGGAGCAGTACTTC. This translates into CASSPEREQYF. The variable domain in full, completed from reference TRBV18 and TRBJ2-7, reads NAGVMQNPRHLVRRRGQEARLRCSPMKGHSHVYWYRQLPEEGLKFMVYLQKENIIDESGMPKERFSAEFPKEGPSILRIQQVVRGDSAAYFCASSPEREQYFGPGTRLTVT.

The chain links TRBV11-2 to TRBJ2-7; unclear D gene. The CDR3 totals 13 residues. The V and J ends lost 1 base and 6 bases respectively, with 10 bases between them. The germline gives CDR1 SGHAT, CDR2 FQNNGV. CDR3 protein: CASSLVLGGEQYF. The CDR3 DNA reads TGTGCCAGCAGCTTAGTTCTCGGCGGCGAGCAGTACTTC.

This clone has only a few counts. V is TRBV5-6 and J is TRBJ2-3; D might be TRBD2 (5 bases). This CDR3 is 14 amino acids long. The V gene lost 0 bases and the J gene lost 1 base, with 6 bases spanning the gap. From germline, CDR1 is SGHDT and CDR2 YYEEEE. CDR3 protein: CASSLAGGTDTQYF. The CDR3 DNA sequence: TGTGCCAGCAGCTTGGCCGGGGGCACAGATACGCAGTATTTT.

The CDR3 sequence is CASSGGGSNQPQHF. DNA for the CDR3: TGTGCCAGCAGCGGGGGAGGATCTAATCAGCCCCAGCATTTT. This chain connects TRBV9 to TRBJ1-5; D gene uncertain. The CDR3 has 14 amino acids. V was pared by 3 bases and J by 4 bases, with 11 bases between. Per germline, CDR1 SGDLS and CDR2 YYNGEE.

This chain links TRBV13 with TRBJ2-2, with 7 nucleotides matching TRBD2. The CDR3 covers 16 residues. V lost 3 bases, J lost 1 base, and 5 bases stayed unmatched. Germline values: CDR1 PRHDT, CDR2 FYEKMQ (reference sequence). The CDR3 sequence: CASSFRKRGNTGELFF. The CDR3 coding sequence is TGTGCCAGCAGCTTTCGGAAGCGGGGGAACACCGGGGAGCTGTTTTTT.

V and J are TRBV4-1 and TRBJ1-2; D is unresolved. This CDR3 contains 17 residues. The V end was cut by 0 bases, the J end by 4 bases, with 18 bases between. The germline CDR1 and CDR2 sequences are MGHRA and YSYEKL. The CDR3 DNA is TGCGCCAGCAGCCAAGAAGCCGCCCCCCCTACTATCTATGGCTACACCTTC. Translation: CASSQEAAPPTIYGYTF.

The rearrangement uses TRBV4-2 and TRBJ2-3; 7 bases align to TRBD1. The CDR3 contains 15 residues. V lost 4 bases to trimming and J lost 1 base; unmatched junction nucleotides: 5. Germline V gene data show CDR1 as LGHNA and CDR2 as YNFKEQ. The CDR3 DNA follows: TGTGCCAGCAGCCGGTACAGGGGCCGCACAGATACGCAGTATTTT. Residues: CASSRYRGRTDTQYF.

The rearrangement uses TRBV6-6 and TRBJ2-1, with 12 bases matching TRBD2. CDR3 length: 15 amino acids. The germline gives CDR1 MNHNY, CDR2 SVGAGI (reference sequence). The ends lost 6 bases at V and 5 bases at J; junction bases unmatched: 5. The CDR3 reads CASSPLAGGDNEQFF. In DNA form, the CDR3 reads TGTGCCAGCAGCCCTCTAGCGGGGGGGGACAATGAGCAGTTCTTC.

The V call is TRBV6-5, the J call TRBJ1-5; 7 bases line up with TRBD1. CDR1 MNHEY and CDR2 SVGAGI come from the germline V gene. The length of the CDR3 is 13 residues. J lost 7 bases, V lost 3 bases, and 3 bases had no gene match. Here the CDR3 reads CASSYDRAQPQHF. The CDR3 DNA reads TGTGCCAGCAGTTATGACAGGGCCCAGCCCCAGCATTTT.

This chain links TRBV14 with TRBJ2-5; 7 positions match TRBD1. There are 16 residues in the CDR3. V was clipped by 4 bases and J by 2 bases; unmatched bases: 10. Germline lookup yields CDR1 SGHDN and CDR2 FVKESK. The CDR3 protein is CASSPLRQGIQETQYF. CDR3 sequence (DNA): TGTGCCAGCAGCCCACTCCGACAGGGAATACAAGAGACCCAGTACTTC.

This chain uses TRBV10-2 with TRBJ2-5, with TRBD2 matching over 8 bases. CDR1 WSHSY and CDR2 SAAADI come from the germline V gene. The CDR3 is 16 amino acids. Trimming at V came to 2 bases and at J to 4 bases, leaving 9 bases not matched to a gene. In nucleotides, the CDR3 is TGCGCCAGCAGTGAGAGGGGAGTAGCGGGGCCAGAGACCCAGTACTTC. Amino acids: CASSERGVAGPETQYF.

J is TRBJ2-7 and V is TRBV19; 7 bases fit TRBD2. The CDR3 contains 15 residues. The J segment lost 2 bases and the V segment lost 1 base, leaving 5 bases of the junction unmatched. Germline V gene lookup returns CDR1 LNHDA and CDR2 SQIVND (reference sequence). The CDR3 loop is CASSIGEGMAYEQYF. As DNA, the CDR3 is TGTGCCAGTAGTATAGGGGAGGGGATGGCCTACGAGCAGTACTTC. Full variable domain (rest looked up from reference TRBV19 and TRBJ2-7): DGGITQSPKYLFRKEGQNVTLSCEQNLNHDAMYWYRQDPGQGLRLIYYSQIVNDFQKGDIAEGYSVSREKKESFPLTVTSAQKNPTAFYLCASSIGEGMAYEQYFGPGTRLTVT.